Presented here are 21 T cell receptor beta chains from one specimen sequenced in a study of blood T cell repertoires in COVID-19. The table came from immunoSEQ multiplex PCR; TCRdb's copy has only in-frame clones and leaves some out. The sample yields about 80,000 clones, approximately 86% seen once. The sequenced material came from peripheral blood. The receptors originated from a man aged 70 or older with acute or convalescent COVID-19.

This clone was detected once. This chain joins TRBV5-1 and TRBJ1-2, with D maybe TRBD1 (5 bases). This CDR3 is 12 amino acids long. V was trimmed by 7 bases and J by 7 bases, leaving 14 bases between them. CDR1 and CDR2 (germline): SGHRS, YFSETQ. The CDR3 spells CASAGTPPGYTF. Written as DNA, the CDR3 is TGCGCCAGCGCGGGGACGCCGCCTGGCTACACCTTC.

The chain joins TRBV9 to TRBJ2-7; 9 bases agree with TRBD1. Germline-derived CDR1 and CDR2 are SGDLS and YYNGEE. This CDR3 is built from 15 residues. Trimming took 4 bases from V and 1 from J; bases not matched to a gene: 6. The CDR3 sequence: CASSLGQGPSYEQYF. The CDR3 DNA reads TGTGCCAGCAGCTTGGGACAGGGTCCGTCCTACGAGCAGTACTTC.

This clone occurred once. V is TRBV9 and J is TRBJ2-1; TRBD2 agrees at 14 bases. The CDR3 is 17 amino acids. V shed 2 bases, J shed 9 bases, and the junction held 10 bases outside the gene matches. Germline CDR1 SGDLS, CDR2 YYNGEE. The CDR3 protein is CASSVGSGTSGSSEQFF. CDR3 bases: TGTGCCAGCAGCGTCGGATCCGGGACTAGCGGGAGCAGTGAGCAGTTCTTC.

V usage is TRBV11-3 and J usage is TRBJ1-1; 7 positions agree with TRBD1. The CDR3 extends over 13 amino acids. Germline loops: CDR1 SGHNT, CDR2 YENEEA. V was pared by 8 bases and J by 0 bases, with 3 bases of the junction left unmatched. In nucleotides, the CDR3 is TGTGCCAGCGCCAGGGGGGTGAACACTGAAGCTTTCTTT. It translates to CASARGVNTEAFF.

This rearrangement joins TRBV19 to TRBJ1-1; the D is unclear. CDR1 and CDR2 from the germline V gene are LNHDA and SQIVND (reference sequence). V was shortened by 7 bases and J by 3 bases, with 15 bases between the two germline ends. The CDR3 loop spans 14 amino acids. CDR3 DNA sequence: TGTGCCAGTACCCCAGCCGGCGGGGACACTGAAGCTTTCTTT. Translating it yields CASTPAGGDTEAFF.

V gene TRBV18 combines with J gene TRBJ2-3; 7 nucleotides line up with TRBD2. Trimming removed 3 bases from V and 0 bases from J; junction bases left unmatched: 6. The CDR3 contains 16 residues. In germline, CDR1 is KGHSH, CDR2 LQKENI. The CDR3 reads CASSPGGKESTDTQYF. In nucleotides, the CDR3 is TGTGCCAGCTCACCCGGGGGGAAGGAAAGCACAGATACGCAGTATTTT.

The chain recombines TRBV9 with TRBJ2-2; D unresolved. This CDR3 comprises 12 residues. The germline V gene has CDR1 SGDLS and CDR2 YYNGEE. V lost 4 bases, J lost 7 bases, and 8 bases lay in between. The CDR3 DNA reads as TGTGCCAGCAGCTCCCCAGTCGGGGAGCTGTTTTTT. Translated: CASSSPVGELFF.

The J gene is TRBJ2-5, the V gene TRBV5-1; TRBD2 might be the D (5 bases). CDR1 SGHRS and CDR2 YFSETQ come from the germline V gene. Trimming pared 4 bases from V and 5 bases from J, leaving 9 bases between. The CDR3 consists of 12 residues. For the CDR3, the DNA is TGCGCCAGCAGCGGGAGTGGGGAGACCCAGTACTTC. As protein: CASSGSGETQYF.

V is TRBV7-3 and J is TRBJ2-2, with D maybe TRBD1 (5 bases). This CDR3 comprises 15 residues. Between the trimmed V and J ends, which lost 0 bases and 4 bases, there was a span of 9 bases. CDR1 is SGHTA and CDR2 is FQGTGA in the germline V gene. The DNA for the CDR3 is TGTGCCAGCAGCTTAACCAGGGATGGCACCGGGGAGCTGTTTTTT. It translates to CASSLTRDGTGELFF.

CDR3 loop: CASTKTSGRADIQYF. Here the CDR3 DNA reads TGCGCCAGCACCAAGACTAGCGGGAGGGCCGACATTCAGTACTTC. The chain carries TRBV5-1 and TRBJ2-4; 14 bases are shared with TRBD2. The V segment lost 6 bases and the J segment 8 bases; nucleotides outside the gene matches: 7. The length of the CDR3 is 15 residues. Germline V lookup: CDR1 SGHRS, CDR2 YFSETQ.

The gene calls are TRBV6-5 and TRBJ1-2; D is undetermined. The germline gives CDR1 MNHEY, CDR2 SVGAGI. The CDR3 has 13 amino acids. V was trimmed by 2 bases and J by 5 bases, leaving 9 bases between them. The CDR3 region has the DNA TGTGCCAGCAGTTACGACGGAGATTATGGCTACACCTTC. It encodes CASSYDGDYGYTF.

V gene TRBV3-1 (or the pseudogene TRBV3-2) combines with J gene TRBJ2-1; TRBD2 is a possible D gene (5 bases). V was pared by 7 bases and J by 0 bases, with 13 bases between. Germline CDR1 reads LGHDT; CDR2 reads YNNKEL (reference sequence). The CDR3 spans 15 residues. CDR3 bases: TGTGCCAGCACCACTGGACTGAGCTCCTACAATGAGCAGTTCTTC. Amino acid sequence: CASTTGLSSYNEQFF.

This clone appeared a single time. The V gene is TRBV19, the J gene TRBJ2-3, with unresolved D. Germline-derived CDR1 and CDR2 are LNHDA and SQIVND (reference sequence). The ends were cut back, 4 bases at V and 0 bases at J, with 14 bases in the middle. CDR3 length equals 16 residues. The CDR3 DNA reads as TGTGCCAGTAGTAGTAGCACGCTGCAGAGCACAGATACGCAGTATTTT. Translating it yields CASSSSTLQSTDTQYF.

The chain carries TRBV6-5 and TRBJ2-1; 14 bases match TRBD2. The germline gives CDR1 MNHEY, CDR2 SVGAGI. The CDR3 covers 15 residues. V was clipped by 6 bases and J by 5 bases; unmatched bases: 3. The CDR3 reads CASSLTSGRDNEQFF. CDR3 coding DNA: TGTGCCAGCAGCCTGACTAGCGGGAGGGACAATGAGCAGTTCTTC.

The chain couples TRBV5-5 to TRBJ2-1, with D perhaps matching TRBD2 (5 bases). The CDR3 loop spans 15 amino acids. The V end was cut by 4 bases, the J end by 2 bases, with 13 bases between. CDR1 SGHKS and CDR2 YYEKEE come from the germline V gene (reference sequence). CDR3 in amino acids: CASSLGRDPYNEQFF. The CDR3, as DNA: TGTGCCAGCAGCCTCGGACGGGATCCCTACAATGAGCAGTTCTTC.

This chain joins TRBV27 and TRBJ1-1; 8 positions agree with TRBD1. Germline lookup yields CDR1 MNHEY and CDR2 SMNVEV (reference sequence). CDR3 size: 14 residues. V shed 7 bases, J shed 7 bases, and the junction held 11 bases outside the gene matches. This CDR3 is CASKRGQGYGEAFF. The CDR3 DNA sequence: TGTGCCAGCAAAAGAGGACAGGGCTACGGTGAAGCTTTCTTT.

V is TRBV24-1 and J is TRBJ2-3; TRBD2 aligns across 8 bases. Germline loops: CDR1 KGHDR, CDR2 SFDVKD. The CDR3 contains 16 residues. V shed 3 bases, J shed 6 bases, and the junction held 10 bases outside the gene matches. CDR3 sequence: CATSDIRDGGVDTQYF. The CDR3 DNA sequence: TGTGCCACCAGTGATATTCGCGACGGGGGGGTGGATACGCAGTATTTT.

J is TRBJ1-6 and V is TRBV9, with 7 bases fitting TRBD1. V shed 4 bases and J 8 bases; nucleotides not matched to a gene: 9. Germline CDR1 and CDR2: SGDLS and YYNGEE. The CDR3 is 15 amino acids. Here the CDR3 reads CASSQTGKSYSPLHF. The CDR3 region has the DNA TGTGCCAGCAGCCAGACAGGGAAAAGTTATTCACCCCTCCACTTT.

This chain joins TRBV19 and TRBJ1-1; 9 bases match TRBD1. V lost 3 bases to trimming and J lost 4 bases; unmatched junction nucleotides: 9. The length of the CDR3 is 16 residues. Germline CDR1 and CDR2: LNHDA and SQIVND (reference sequence). The CDR3: CASSIGQGQGVTEAFF. The CDR3 DNA follows: TGTGCCAGTAGTATCGGACAGGGACAGGGTGTCACTGAAGCTTTCTTT.

The chain combines TRBV5-1 with TRBJ2-2; 7 bases fit TRBD1. The junction had 6 bases not matched to a gene; V was cut back by 3 bases and J by 4 bases. This CDR3 contains 15 residues. CDR1 is SGHRS and CDR2 is YFSETQ in the germline V gene. CDR3 sequence (DNA): TGCGCCAGCAGCTCAAACAGGGGAAGCACCGGGGAGCTGTTTTTT. Translating it yields CASSSNRGSTGELFF.

J is TRBJ2-7 and V is TRBV6-5; TRBD1 might be the D (6 bases). V lost 5 bases, J lost 3 bases, and 17 bases lay in between. The CDR3 is 15 residues long. The germline CDR1 and CDR2 sequences are MNHEY and SVGAGI. The CDR3 DNA reads as TGTGCCAGCAGTCCGCGACAGGAGAGACGCTACGAGCAGTACTTC. This codes for CASSPRQERRYEQYF.